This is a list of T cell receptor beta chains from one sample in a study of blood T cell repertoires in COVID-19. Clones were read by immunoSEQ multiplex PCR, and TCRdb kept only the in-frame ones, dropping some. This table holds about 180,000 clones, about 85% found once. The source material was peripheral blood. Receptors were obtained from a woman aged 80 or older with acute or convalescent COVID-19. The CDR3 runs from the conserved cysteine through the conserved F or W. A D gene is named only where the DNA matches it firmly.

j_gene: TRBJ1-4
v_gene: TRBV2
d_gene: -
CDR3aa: CASSEAVRRRLFF
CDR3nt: TGTGCCAGCAGTGAAGCGGTGAGGAGAAGACTGTTTTTT

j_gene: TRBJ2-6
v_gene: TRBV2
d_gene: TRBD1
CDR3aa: CASSQGQASSGANVLTF
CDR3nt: TGTGCCAGCAGTCAGGGACAGGCAAGCTCTGGGGCCAACGTCCTGACTTTC

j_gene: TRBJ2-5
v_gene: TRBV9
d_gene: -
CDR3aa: CASSPFGEQETQYF
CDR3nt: TGTGCCAGCAGCCCTTTCGGAGAACAAGAGACCCAGTACTTC

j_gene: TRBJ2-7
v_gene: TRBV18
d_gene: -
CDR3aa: CASSPGLTYEQYF
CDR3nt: TGTGCCAGCTCCCCGGGACTCACCTACGAGCAGTACTTC

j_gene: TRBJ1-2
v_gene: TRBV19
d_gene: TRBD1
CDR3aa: CASSIVRGNGYTF
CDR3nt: TGTGCCAGTAGTATCGTCAGGGGGAATGGCTACACCTTC

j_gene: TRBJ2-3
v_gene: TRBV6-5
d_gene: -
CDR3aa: CASRALGDTQYF
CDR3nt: TGTGCCAGCAGAGCCCTTGGAGATACGCAGTATTTT

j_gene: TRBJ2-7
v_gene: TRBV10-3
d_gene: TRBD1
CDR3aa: CAISRDRGASSYEQYF
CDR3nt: TGTGCCATCAGCCGGGACAGGGGTGCTAGCTCCTACGAGCAGTACTTC

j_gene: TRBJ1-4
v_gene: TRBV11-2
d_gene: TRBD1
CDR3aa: CASSAAQGDSRKLFF
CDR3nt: TGTGCCAGCAGCGCAGCCCAGGGGGACAGCCGAAAACTGTTTTTT

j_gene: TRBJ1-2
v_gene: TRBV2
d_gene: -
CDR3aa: CASSEAGVAYGYTF
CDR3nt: TGTGCCAGCAGTGAAGCCGGGGTAGCCTATGGCTACACCTTC

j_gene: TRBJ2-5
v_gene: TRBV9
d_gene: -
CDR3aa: CASSVGGKEGKTQYF
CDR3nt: TGTGCCAGCAGCGTAGGGGGGAAGGAGGGGAAGACCCAGTACTTC

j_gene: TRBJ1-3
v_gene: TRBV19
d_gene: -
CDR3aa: CASRVGAVSGNTIYF
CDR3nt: TGTGCCAGTAGGGTCGGAGCGGTCTCTGGAAACACCATATATTTT

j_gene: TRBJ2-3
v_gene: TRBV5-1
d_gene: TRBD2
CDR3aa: CASSLAGLAASDTQYF
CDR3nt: TGCGCCAGCAGCTTGGCCGGACTAGCGGCTTCGGATACGCAGTATTTT

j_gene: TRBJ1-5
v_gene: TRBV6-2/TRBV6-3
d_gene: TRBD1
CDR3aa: CASGRDRGSQPQHF
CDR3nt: TGTGCCAGCGGCCGGGACAGGGGCTCTCAGCCCCAGCATTTT

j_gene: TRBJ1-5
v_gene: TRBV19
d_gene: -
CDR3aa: CASSTPFRGYQPQHF
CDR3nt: TGTGCCAGTAGTACCCCTTTCAGGGGTTATCAGCCCCAGCATTTT

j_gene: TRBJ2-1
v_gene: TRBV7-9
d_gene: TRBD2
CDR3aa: CASSPTSGSGSYNEQFF
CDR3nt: TGTGCCAGCAGCCCGACTAGCGGGAGCGGTTCCTACAATGAGCAGTTCTTC

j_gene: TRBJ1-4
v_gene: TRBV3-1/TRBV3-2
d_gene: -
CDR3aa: CASSFGSALREKLFF
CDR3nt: TGTGCCAGCAGCTTCGGGTCGGCGTTGAGGGAAAAACTGTTTTTT

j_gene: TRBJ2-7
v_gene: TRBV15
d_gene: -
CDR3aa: CATSRDLYEQYF
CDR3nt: TGTGCCACCAGCAGAGATCTCTACGAGCAGTACTTC

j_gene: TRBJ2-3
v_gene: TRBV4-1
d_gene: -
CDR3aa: CASSQVPSVGTDTQYF
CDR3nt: TGCGCCAGCAGCCAAGTGCCGAGCGTTGGCACAGATACGCAGTATTTT

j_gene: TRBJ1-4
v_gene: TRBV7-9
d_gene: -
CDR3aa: CASSFGGKREKKLFF
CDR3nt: TGTGCCAGCAGCTTTGGGGGCAAGCGGGAGAAAAAACTGTTTTTT

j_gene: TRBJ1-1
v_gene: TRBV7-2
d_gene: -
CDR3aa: CASSLRELGGGSTEAFF
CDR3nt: TGTGCCAGCAGCCTTAGGGAACTAGGGGGGGGGAGCACTGAAGCTTTCTTT

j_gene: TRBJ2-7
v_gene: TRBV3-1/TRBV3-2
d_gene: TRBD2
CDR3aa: CASSLGTSGEPYEQYF
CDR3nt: TGTGCCAGCAGCCTGGGGACTAGCGGGGAGCCCTACGAGCAGTACTTC

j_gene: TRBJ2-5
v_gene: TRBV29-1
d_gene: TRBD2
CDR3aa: CSVRPGGRGQETQYF
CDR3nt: TGCAGCGTTCGACCGGGAGGGCGGGGGCAAGAGACCCAGTACTTC

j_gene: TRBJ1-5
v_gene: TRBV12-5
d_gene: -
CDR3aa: CASGLGQVNQPQHF
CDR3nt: TGTGCTAGTGGTTTGGGACAGGTTAATCAGCCCCAGCATTTT

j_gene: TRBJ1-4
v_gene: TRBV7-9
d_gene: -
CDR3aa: CASSLSGAVNEKLFF
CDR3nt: TGTGCCAGCAGCTTATCAGGGGCCGTAAATGAAAAACTGTTTTTT

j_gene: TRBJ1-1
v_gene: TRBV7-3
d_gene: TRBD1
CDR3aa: CASSLGQGEAFF
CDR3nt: TGTGCCAGCAGCTTGGGACAGGGAGAAGCTTTCTTT